This T cell receptor beta chain was captured in a study of T-cell memory formation after mild COVID-19. General study points: Among clones contracting day 15 to 85, CD4/CD8 was balanced, whereas later expanders leaned CD4+. Contracting clones localized mainly to CM and EM when CD4+ and mainly to EMRA when CD8+. Researchers could not confirm that second-wave clones peaking on day 37 targeted SARS-CoV-2.

CDR1 is DFQATT and CDR2 is SNEGSKA in the germline V gene (reference sequence). Trimming removed 2 bases from V and 3 bases from J, with 5 bases in between. The CDR3 has 12 amino acids. TCRdb fed the 5' RACE reads into MiXCR, producing one record per CDR3 protein. The table lists approximately 250,000 distinct CDR3 sequences, 15% of them singletons. This clonotype has a count of ten or more. No antigen is known for it. The chain is built from TRBV20-1 and TRBJ2-4; D unresolved. The receptor's source is an adult woman who had mild COVID-19 (a few samples of this study predate the infection). Cell type and time point are not known. Sequences were obtained from PBMCs or a T cell subset sorted from them (not recorded which). CDR3 amino acids: CSARHDKNIQYF. DNA of the CDR3: TGCAGTGCTAGACATGACAAAAACATTCAGTACTTC.